This T cell receptor (beta chain) appears in the sequencing data of a study of T cells in Graves' hyperthyroidism and ophthalmopathy. Study-wide points: Ophthalmopathy got predicted by the model a median roughly 6.1 months before its onset.

Researchers amplified the TCR beta CDR3 regions from RNA transcripts. HTBI primers were the set used in a first-round RT-PCR of the TCR CDR3. TCRdb independently ran MiXCR on the multiplex PCR reads; one entry per CDR3 protein. Of under 350,000 distinct CDR3 sequences listed, 12% to 15% are singletons. This clonotype came up many times. Antigen: not known. The V end lost 6 bases, the J end lost 6 bases, and 13 bases lay between the germline ends. Germline V lookup: CDR1 LNHDA, CDR2 SQIVND (reference sequence). The CDR3 loop spans 13 amino acids. PBMCs were collected from an approximately 10 ml volume of fresh peripheral blood.

The chain recombines TRBV19 with TRBJ2-3; maybe TRBD2 (5 bases). Sequencing was performed on blood. The clonotype comes from a woman aged 35 to 49 with Graves' hyperthyroidism. The CDR3 region is CASRDFLADTQYF. CDR3 nucleotides: TGTGCCAGTAGGGACTTCCTCGCGGATACGCAGTATTTT.